This T cell receptor (beta chain) was identified during a study of T cell changes during pregnancy in multiple sclerosis. Comment on this clone: A read error may produce the germline difference seen at one junction end.

The CDR3 runs 16 residues. CDR1 is KGHSH, CDR2 LQKENI, per germline. Here immunoSEQ multiplex PCR was the method, and the copy in TCRdb shows in-frame clones only, minus some. The repertoire has approximately 40,000 clones, about 90% of them found once; the top ten carry 0.7% to 1%. The chain has TRBV18 and TRBJ1-1, with TRBD1 identical over 7 bases. This receptor was identified in a female donor with multiple sclerosis, enrolled in a pregnancy study. The specimen comprised CD4+ T cells from peripheral blood mononuclear cells, sampled before pregnancy. Here the CDR3 reads CASSPQTGTLNTEAFF. The CDR3 DNA reads TGTGCCAGCTCCCCACAGACAGGGACCCTCAACACTGAAGCTTTCTTT.